This T cell receptor beta chain is from a study of blood T cell repertoires in COVID-19 (dated by TCRdb to about 2020). For the wider study: Samples from collaborators originated in the United States, Italy and Spain and spanned both the acute and convalescent phases of COVID-19. The material from the prospective study consisted of cDNA or gDNA derived from T cells, B-cell-depleted T cells, or PBMCs. Deeply sampled blood TCRbeta repertoires from subjects exposed to, actively infected with, or recovered from COVID-19 were included in the dataset. The repertoires were released in a freely available public database meant as a resource for research on the immune response to SARS-CoV-2. The samples were drawn from two sources: the first 160 participants of the ongoing ImmuneRACE study, and 1,000 to 1,500 subjects contributed by 6 global collaborators. A de-identified subject ID, COVID-19 status, age in years and sex were almost always included in the sample metadata. Where available, HLA class I and class II types were obtained from metadata supplied by the sample provider rather than from assay-based typing. Paper-wide results and their limitations: The quantity of clinical and demographic metadata differed by source and by participant and was supplied without curation.

A note on this clone: The clone's antigen remains unknown. There are no base qualities to consult, and no much larger clone falls within one base.

TCRbeta CDR3 regions were amplified from genomic DNA by means of the immunoSEQ Assay, a bias-controlled multiplex PCR. Processing in the source paper ran as follows. Nucleated cell counts per sample were estimated from amplification of reference gene primers within the assay. Sequence reads were collapsed and filtered to measure the absolute abundance of every unique TCRbeta CDR3 rearrangement. For each sample, productive Simpson clonality was calculated as the square root of Simpson's diversity index across productive rearrangements. TCRdb retrieved this table from immuneACCESS and kept in-frame rearrangements only. Not all clones are present; in checked studies, unresolved V genes account for under half, and no reason is known for the remainder. The V and J calls and clone size are taken from that table; D and trimming were inferred from the DNA. Recorded for this sample are about 81,000 clones; approximately 92% of them occurred a single time. Less than 6.5% of the sample belongs to the ten largest clones.

Each collaborating institution followed its own protocols to collect whole blood in K2EDTA tubes. For TCRbeta analysis, collaborators shipped samples in one of three forms: frozen whole blood, isolated PBMCs, or DNA extracted from either of those sample types. The germline V gene (reference sequence) provides CDR1 LNHDA and CDR2 SQIVND. The junction shows trimming of 7 bases on V and 9 bases on J, and the gene matches do not reach 17 bases of it. The CDR3, from cysteine to phenylalanine, totals 17 residues. Solely the CDR3 DNA is kept, with 51 bases framed from the first base. Rearrangement joined TRBV19 to TRBJ2-2, and 10 junctional nucleotides match TRBD2. This receptor was obtained from a woman over 75 with active COVID-19. Specimen: peripheral blood. The nucleotide sequence reads TGTGCCAGTAACCCCCTAGCGGGAGTTGGCCGGAGAAGGGAGCTGTTTTTT. Translated, this gives CASNPLAGVGRRRELFF. Extended through the reference TRBV19 and TRBJ2-2 proteins, this CDR3 yields the full variable domain: DGGITQSPKYLFRKEGQNVTLSCEQNLNHDAMYWYRQDPGQGLRLIYYSQIVNDFQKGDIAEGYSVSREKKESFPLTVTSAQKNPTAFYLCASNPLAGVGRRRELFFGEGSRLTVL.